This T cell receptor beta chain was captured by sequencing in a study of monozygotic twins with inflammatory bowel disease. Reanalyzing the 5' RACE reads, TCRdb keeps one entry per CDR3 protein, without DNA. In total, the table holds about 160,000 distinct CDR3 sequences. CDR1 is SGHTA and CDR2 is FQGNSA in the germline V gene. CDR3 length: 13 amino acids. The sequenced sample consisted of blood. V and J are TRBV7-2 and TRBJ1-2. The receptor's source is a human donor with ulcerative colitis or Crohn's disease, or a healthy co-twin of an affected twin (not recorded which). The CDR3 is CASSPEQKVGYTF. Based on the CDR3 plus reference TRBV7-2 and TRBJ1-2, the full variable domain is GAGVSQSPSNKVTEKGKDVELRCDPISGHTALYWYRQSLGQGLEFLIYFQGNSAPDKSGLPSDRFSAERTGGSVSTLTIQRTQQEDSAVYLCASSPEQKVGYTFGSGTRLTVV.